Sequencing of this T cell receptor beta chain was carried out in a study of cytomegalovirus exposure and HLA in healthy donors. The PCR made use of 60 Vbeta and 13 Jbeta primers. Measured with immunoSEQ multiplex PCR; TCRdb has only the in-frame clones, and not every one. The repertoire includes approximately 150,000 clones, around 79% of them detected once, and 2% to 3% sits in the top ten. V gave up 8 bases and J gave up 0 bases, with 11 bases separating them. CDR3 length: 14 residues. Per germline, CDR1 MNHNY and CDR2 SVGAGI (reference sequence). The source is a woman in her 40s in good health and CMV-seropositive. The V and J genes are TRBV6-6 and TRBJ1-3; perhaps TRBD1 as D (6 bases). Sample: PBMCs. CDR3 sequence reads: CASRQEVSGNTIYF. The CDR3 DNA reads TGTGCCAGCCGACAGGAGGTCTCTGGAAACACCATATATTTT.